Following are 14 T cell receptor beta chains from one sample sequenced in a study of T cells expressing NK-cell markers. TCRdb reanalyzed the 5' RACE reads and collapses them to one entry per CDR3 protein, without DNA. This sample contains some 410,000 distinct CDR3 sequences. Sequencing used blood T cells: a sorted CD56 or NKG2C T cell subset, CD4+ or CD8+ T cells, or bulk PBMC T cells (not recorded which). These receptors came from a woman between 18 and 70 years old in good health.

J is TRBJ2-1 and V is TRBV29-1; TCRdb reports TRBD2, a call that lacks DNA to check it against. Germline CDR1 reads SQVTM; CDR2 reads ANQGSEA. The CDR3 totals 12 residues. CDR3 amino acids: CSVGTADNEQFF.

The chain employs TRBV9 and TRBJ2-1; TCRdb calls TRBD2, which cannot be checked without DNA. The V gene's germline CDR1 is SGDLS and CDR2 YYNGEE. The CDR3 extends over 15 amino acids. CDR3 region: CASSVGGPTYNEQFF.

V is TRBV27 and J is TRBJ1-5; lacking DNA, the TRBD1 call made by TCRdb goes unchecked. This CDR3 is 12 amino acids long. The germline CDR1 and CDR2 sequences are MNHEY and SMNVEV (reference sequence). This CDR3 reads CASRTGWQPQHF.

This chain uses TRBV6-5 with TRBJ1-1. Germline-derived CDR1 and CDR2 are MNHEY and SVGAGI. The CDR3 spans 13 residues. CDR3 in amino acids: CASSYVANTEAFF.

This chain joins TRBV5-6 and TRBJ2-1; lacking DNA, the TRBD1 call made by TCRdb goes unchecked. The germline V gene encodes CDR1 SGHDT and CDR2 YYEEEE. This CDR3 contains 12 residues. CDR3 residues: CASSDDRDEQFF.

The chain is built from TRBV7-9 and TRBJ1-5. The CDR3 spans 14 residues. Germline assignment: CDR1 SEHNR and CDR2 FQNEAQ (reference sequence). The CDR3 here is CASSLGPSHLAQHF.

The rearrangement links TRBV5-1 to TRBJ2-7; checking the TCRdb D call of TRBD1 is not possible without DNA. Germline values: CDR1 SGHRS, CDR2 YFSETQ. The CDR3 length is 14 residues. The CDR3 is CASSLERDGYEQYF. Full variable domain (rest looked up from reference TRBV5-1 and TRBJ2-7): KAGVTQTPRYLIKTRGQQVTLSCSPISGHRSVSWYQQTPGQGLQFLFEYFSETQRNKGNFPGRFSGRQFSNSRSEMNVSTLELGDSALYLCASSLERDGYEQYFGPGTRLTVT.

The V gene is TRBV20-1, the J gene TRBJ2-7. This CDR3 comprises 13 residues. Germline loops: CDR1 DFQATT, CDR2 SNEGSKA (reference sequence). The CDR3 is CSAPPQGPYEQYF.

This sequence joins TRBV2 and TRBJ1-6. The V gene's germline CDR1 is SNHLY and CDR2 FYNNEI. The CDR3 spans 14 residues. CDR3 loop: CASSDPTPDSPLHF.

The J gene is TRBJ2-1, the V gene TRBV6-1. Germline V CDR1 and CDR2: MNHNS, SASEGT. The CDR3 length is 13 residues. CDR3 loop: CATANDGSKEQFF.

The V call is TRBV19, the J call TRBJ2-5. The CDR3 runs to 13 residues. The germline CDR1 and CDR2 sequences are LNHDA and SQIVND (reference sequence). The CDR3 sequence: CASSIEMGKTQYF.

The chain combines TRBV7-8 with TRBJ1-2; the TCRdb D gene call, TRBD1, has no DNA to confirm it. Germline V gene lookup returns CDR1 SGHVS and CDR2 FQNEAQ. This CDR3 is built from 13 residues. CDR3: CASSPGPNYGYTF.

The chain is built from TRBV19 and TRBJ1-4. The germline V gene has CDR1 LNHDA and CDR2 SQIVND (reference sequence). The CDR3 totals 14 residues. CDR3 loop: CASSQTRTNEKLFF.

The chain joins TRBV5-1 to TRBJ1-2; TCRdb outputs TRBD1, but without DNA this stays unchecked. Germline V gene sequence: CDR1 SGHRS, CDR2 YFSETQ. The CDR3 is made up of 13 amino acids. CDR3 loop: CASSLGDRRGYTF.